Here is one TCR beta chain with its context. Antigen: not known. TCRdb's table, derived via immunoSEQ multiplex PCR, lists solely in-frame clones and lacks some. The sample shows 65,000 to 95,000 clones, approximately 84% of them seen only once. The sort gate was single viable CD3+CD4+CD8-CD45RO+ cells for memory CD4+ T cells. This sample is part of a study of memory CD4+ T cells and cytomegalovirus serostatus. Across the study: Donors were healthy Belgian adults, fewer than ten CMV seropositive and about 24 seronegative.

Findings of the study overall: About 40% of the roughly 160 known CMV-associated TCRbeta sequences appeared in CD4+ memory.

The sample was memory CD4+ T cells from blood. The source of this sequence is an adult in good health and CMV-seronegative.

The CDR3 spells CSVEKTFKETQYF. The CDR3 DNA follows: TGCAGCGTTGAGAAAACTTTTAAAGAGACCCAGTACTTC. The chain recombines TRBV29-1 with TRBJ2-5; D is unresolved. Germline V gene data show CDR1 as SQVTM and CDR2 as ANQGSEA. This CDR3 has 13 amino acids. V lost 3 bases, J lost 3 bases, and 11 bases lay in between.